The next 32 T cell receptor beta chains were all read from a single sample in a study of neoadjuvant anti-PD-1 for oral cavity cancer. Using immunoSEQ multiplex PCR, the repertoire was profiled, and TCRdb retains in-frame clones only, with some absent. The sample yields approximately 15,000 clones, around 60% seen once. The sample here was PBMCs, taken before nivolumab (anti-PD-1) treatment. These receptors were obtained from a person between 40 and 79 years old with oral cavity squamous cell carcinoma.

J is TRBJ2-7 and V is TRBV6-1, with 9 bases aligning to TRBD1. The germline V gene encodes CDR1 MNHNS and CDR2 SASEGT. This CDR3 comprises 15 residues. Unmatched junction bases numbered 9, after V lost 4 bases and J lost 5 bases. CDR3 DNA sequence: TGTGCCAGCAGTGTAGAGGGGACAGGGTCCCACGAGCAGTACTTC. It yields the protein CASSVEGTGSHEQYF.

The chain recombines TRBV9 with TRBJ2-7; 10 bases agree with TRBD1. The CDR3 extends over 16 amino acids. The germline V gene has CDR1 SGDLS and CDR2 YYNGEE. V lost 2 bases and J lost 3; bases outside the gene matches: 8. The CDR3 loop is CASSVYGTGVGYEQYF. In DNA form, the CDR3 reads TGTGCCAGCAGCGTCTACGGGACAGGGGTTGGCTACGAGCAGTACTTC. Using reference TRBV9 and TRBJ2-7 for the parts outside the CDR3, the full variable domain is DSGVTQTPKHLITATGQRVTLRCSPRSGDLSVYWYQQSLDQGLQFLIQYYNGEERAKGNILERFSAQQFPDLHSELNLSSLELGDSALYFCASSVYGTGVGYEQYFGPGTRLTVT.

This clone was found a few times. This chain links TRBV10-3 with TRBJ1-2, with a weak D call TRBD1 (6 bases). Trimming stripped 3 bases from V and 5 bases from J, with 13 bases between. CDR1 and CDR2 (germline): ENHRY, SYGVKD. This CDR3 is 14 amino acids long. DNA of the CDR3: TGTGCCATCAGTGAATCCCAGGGGTGGTATGGCTACACCTTC. Translation: CAISESQGWYGYTF.

This sequence joins TRBV6-1 and TRBJ2-7, with 7 bases identical to TRBD2. CDR1 and CDR2 from the germline V gene are MNHNS and SASEGT. With 6 bases clipped from V and 0 bases from J, the junction kept 8 bases outside the gene matches. The CDR3 is 15 amino acids. As DNA, the CDR3 is TGTGCCAGCAGGACGAGCGGGGCCAGCTCCTACGAGCAGTACTTC. Amino acids: CASRTSGASSYEQYF.

The rearrangement links TRBV9 to TRBJ1-3; D is uncertain. The CDR3 covers 15 residues. V lost 0 bases, J lost 2 bases, and 9 bases lay in between. CDR1 is SGDLS and CDR2 is YYNGEE in the germline V gene. The CDR3 region has the DNA TGTGCCAGCAGCGTAGACAGTCCCCCTGGAAACACCATATATTTT. It codes for CASSVDSPPGNTIYF.

The J gene is TRBJ2-2, the V gene TRBV11-2, with D possibly matching TRBD1 (5 bases). The CDR3 has 14 amino acids. Germline CDR1 is SGHAT and CDR2 is FQNNGV. With 5 bases removed from V and 2 bases from J, the gap between germline ends came to 9 bases. The DNA for the CDR3 is TGTGCCAGCAGCCAGGGTTACAACACCGGGGAGCTGTTTTTT. Its translation: CASSQGYNTGELFF.

This clone showed up just a few times. CDR3 coding DNA: TGTGCCAGCGGCCCGGCGGGAGAGACCCAGTACTTC. Its translation: CASGPAGETQYF. This chain joins TRBV19 and TRBJ2-5; D possibly corresponds to TRBD2 (5 bases). The ends were cut back, 9 bases at V and 4 bases at J, with 12 bases in the middle. In germline, CDR1 is LNHDA, CDR2 SQIVND (reference sequence). The CDR3 length is 12 residues.

In this sample, this clone turned up a few times. The genes are TRBV18 and TRBJ2-1, with D maybe TRBD2 (6 bases). Trimming took 5 bases from V and 6 from J, leaving 14 bases between them. This CDR3 has 14 amino acids. Germline V CDR1 and CDR2: KGHSH, LQKENI. The CDR3 nucleotides read TGTGCCAGCTCAGATGGACTAACTGGCAATGAGCAGTTCTTC. Translating it yields CASSDGLTGNEQFF.

The gene calls are TRBV27 and TRBJ2-5; 8 nucleotides agree with TRBD2. The V gene end was trimmed by 5 bases and the J gene end by 5 bases; junction bases not matched to a gene: 10. There are 15 residues in the CDR3. Germline V gene lookup returns CDR1 MNHEY and CDR2 SMNVEV (reference sequence). CDR3 region: CASSPQTSARETQYF. For the CDR3, the DNA is TGTGCCAGCAGTCCGCAGACTAGCGCTAGGGAGACCCAGTACTTC.

The chain couples TRBV19 to TRBJ2-1, with D possibly being TRBD1 (6 bases). V was shortened by 4 bases and J by 6 bases, with 16 bases between the two germline ends. CDR3 size: 15 residues. The germline V gene has CDR1 LNHDA and CDR2 SQIVND (reference sequence). CDR3 protein: CASSNRVGIFNEQFF. In DNA form, the CDR3 reads TGTGCCAGTAGTAACAGGGTAGGGATTTTCAATGAGCAGTTCTTC. The full variable domain, completed using reference TRBV19 and TRBJ2-1, is DGGITQSPKYLFRKEGQNVTLSCEQNLNHDAMYWYRQDPGQGLRLIYYSQIVNDFQKGDIAEGYSVSREKKESFPLTVTSAQKNPTAFYLCASSNRVGIFNEQFFGPGTRLTVL.

The rearrangement uses TRBV2 and TRBJ2-2; D not resolved. The CDR3 spans 14 residues. Germline-derived CDR1 and CDR2 are SNHLY and FYNNEI. V was shortened by 8 bases and J by 4 bases, with 14 bases between the two germline ends. DNA of the CDR3: TGTGCCAGCGTCTACTACTTAATCACCGGGGAGCTGTTTTTT. It translates to CASVYYLITGELFF.

CDR3 bases: TGTGCCAGCAGCTTTTCCGGGACAGGGGGACGTGACACTGAAGCTTTCTTT. Amino acid sequence: CASSFSGTGGRDTEAFF. The gene calls are TRBV5-6 and TRBJ1-1, with TRBD1 matching 11 bases. There are 17 residues in the CDR3. J was trimmed by 3 bases and V by 2 bases; bases with no gene match: 9. The germline CDR1 and CDR2 sequences are SGHDT and YYEEEE.

The CDR3 spells CAWRGWGRTDTQYF. Here the CDR3 DNA reads TGTGCCTGGAGAGGCTGGGGGCGCACAGATACGCAGTATTTT. The V and J genes are TRBV30 and TRBJ2-3; TRBD1 is a possible D gene (6 bases). CDR1 and CDR2 (germline): GTSNPN, SVGIG (reference sequence). The CDR3 has 14 amino acids. V was cut by 3 bases and J by 1 base, with 11 bases left in between.

V and J are TRBV7-3 and TRBJ2-2; 7 bases align to TRBD2. The CDR3 has 16 amino acids. J gave up 4 bases and V 3 bases, and 8 bases lay outside the gene matches. Germline V CDR1 and CDR2: SGHTA, FQGTGA. CDR3 in amino acids: CASSFLTGGVTGELFF. The CDR3, as DNA: TGTGCCAGCAGCTTCTTAACGGGGGGAGTCACCGGGGAGCTGTTTTTT. Full variable domain (missing parts from reference TRBV7-3 and TRBJ2-2): GAGVSQTPSNKVTEKGKYVELRCDPISGHTALYWYRQSLGQGPEFLIYFQGTGAADDSGLPNDRFFAVRPEGSVSTLKIQRTERGDSAVYLCASSFLTGGVTGELFFGEGSRLTVL.

The chain joins TRBV5-1 to TRBJ2-6, with a weak D call TRBD1 (5 bases). Germline CDR1 is SGHRS and CDR2 is YFSETQ. The CDR3 runs to 15 residues. Trimming pared 4 bases from V and 2 bases from J, leaving 10 bases between. The CDR3 spells CASSKGVTGANVLTF. Here the CDR3 DNA reads TGCGCCAGCAGCAAAGGGGTTACTGGGGCCAACGTCCTGACTTTC.

The rearrangement joins TRBV11-2 to TRBJ2-7; 8 bases are a match to TRBD2. Germline V gene data show CDR1 as SGHAT and CDR2 as FQNNGV. With V trimmed by 1 base and J by 2 bases, 4 bases remained unmatched. The CDR3 runs to 15 residues. The CDR3 region is CASSLAGSGAYEQYF. DNA of the CDR3: TGTGCCAGCAGCTTAGCCGGTAGCGGGGCCTACGAGCAGTACTTC. The whole variable domain, remainder taken from reference TRBV11-2 and TRBJ2-7, is EAGVAQSPRYKIIEKRQSVAFWCNPISGHATLYWYQQILGQGPKLLIQFQNNGVVDDSQLPKDRFSAERLKGVDSTLKIQPAKLEDSAVYLCASSLAGSGAYEQYFGPGTRLTVT.

This rearrangement joins TRBV14 to TRBJ2-1, with TRBD2 matching over 11 bases. V was clipped by 1 base and J by 2 bases; unmatched bases: 4. The length of the CDR3 is 17 residues. CDR1 and CDR2 (germline): SGHDN, FVKESK. CDR3 in amino acids: CASSQGGLADAYNEQFF. DNA of the CDR3: TGTGCCAGCAGCCAAGGGGGACTAGCGGACGCCTACAATGAGCAGTTCTTC.

The chain couples TRBV2 to TRBJ2-7, with 7 bases identical to TRBD2. Germline CDR1 and CDR2: SNHLY and FYNNEI. The junction had 9 bases not matched to a gene; V was cut back by 4 bases and J by 6 bases. The CDR3 runs to 14 residues. In nucleotides, the CDR3 is TGTGCCAGCAGTGGGCGGGGGACCCCCTTCGAGCAGTACTTC. Translating gives CASSGRGTPFEQYF.

This clone turned up a few times. The V call is TRBV30, the J call TRBJ1-2; a possible D gene is TRBD1 (6 bases). V was cut by 0 bases and J by 6 bases, with 20 bases left in between. Germline CDR1 GTSNPN, CDR2 SVGIG (reference sequence). This CDR3 has 16 residues. The CDR3 DNA is TGTGCCTGGAGTGTGTGGGGGCGCCTTGGGTTCCATGGCTACACCTTC. Protein: CAWSVWGRLGFHGYTF.

The rearrangement uses TRBV6-1 and TRBJ2-7; weak D call: TRBD1 (5 bases). V was clipped by 4 bases and J by 3 bases, with 13 bases between them. CDR3 length equals 14 residues. Germline V gives CDR1 MNHNS, CDR2 SASEGT. In nucleotides, the CDR3 is TGTGCCAGCAGTGTAGGCGGACACTACTACGAGCAGTACTTC. Its translation: CASSVGGHYYEQYF.

The table lists this clone with a few counts. The CDR3 region has the DNA TGCGCCAGCAGCCAGGGACAGGGGGAAGGAAACACCATATATTTT. This translates into CASSQGQGEGNTIYF. The V gene is TRBV5-1, the J gene TRBJ1-3, with TRBD1 matching 11 bases. V dropped 4 bases and J dropped 4; count of bases not matched to a gene: 4. The CDR3 is 15 amino acids. Per germline, CDR1 SGHRS and CDR2 YFSETQ.

This sequence joins TRBV6-1 and TRBJ1-1, with TRBD1 identical over 7 bases. CDR1 is MNHNS, CDR2 SASEGT, per germline. Trimming removed 7 bases from V and 4 bases from J; junction bases left unmatched: 6. The CDR3 spans 13 residues. The CDR3 sequence: CASTRQGLTEAFF. The CDR3, as DNA: TGTGCCAGCACTAGACAGGGACTCACTGAAGCTTTCTTT.

This chain joins TRBV9 and TRBJ2-3; no reliable D call. Per the germline V gene, CDR1 is SGDLS and CDR2 is YYNGEE. The CDR3 totals 15 residues. Trimming removed 0 bases at V and 2 bases at J, with 10 bases between. The CDR3 nucleotides read TGTGCCAGCAGCGTAGGAGTGGGGTCCACAGATACGCAGTATTTT. This sequence encodes CASSVGVGSTDTQYF.

This chain joins TRBV2 and TRBJ2-1, with D hard to call. This CDR3 comprises 12 residues. Germline CDR1 reads SNHLY; CDR2 reads FYNNEI. V gave up 7 bases and J gave up 14 bases, with 18 bases separating them. In DNA form, the CDR3 reads TGTGCCAGCAAGATGGACCTGTACACCGAGTTCTTC. Translation: CASKMDLYTEFF.

This chain uses TRBV6-1 with TRBJ1-2; 10 bases map to TRBD1. With V trimmed by 10 bases and J by 5 bases, 7 bases remained unmatched. Germline assignment: CDR1 MNHNS and CDR2 SASEGT. The CDR3 is 13 amino acids. In nucleotides, the CDR3 is TGTGCCACCGAACCGGGACAGGGGTATGGCTACACCTTC. Translation: CATEPGQGYGYTF.

The CDR3 nucleotides are TGTGCCAGTGGGGGACTCCTATCCTACAATGAGCAGTTCTTC. As protein: CASGGLLSYNEQFF. The rearrangement joins TRBV7-9 to TRBJ2-1; D is possibly TRBD2 (6 bases). V lost 9 bases and J 1 base, leaving 13 bases between the germline ends. Germline V gene lookup returns CDR1 SEHNR and CDR2 FQNEAQ (reference sequence). This CDR3 is 14 amino acids long.

V and J are TRBV29-1 and TRBJ2-1; a weak D match, TRBD1 (5 bases). Trimming removed 4 bases from V and 5 bases from J, with 12 bases in between. Germline loops: CDR1 SQVTM, CDR2 ANQGSEA. This CDR3 is 13 amino acids long. CDR3: CSVAQGIDNEQFF. The CDR3 coding sequence is TGCAGCGTTGCCCAGGGTATTGACAATGAGCAGTTCTTC.

The chain employs TRBV10-3 and TRBJ2-5; the D gene is possibly TRBD1 (6 bases). V was clipped by 6 bases and J by 5 bases, with 19 bases between them. This CDR3 has 15 amino acids. Germline loops: CDR1 ENHRY, CDR2 SYGVKD. The CDR3 loop is CAISSRDIRGETQYF. CDR3 DNA: TGTGCCATCAGCAGCCGGGACATAAGAGGGGAGACCCAGTACTTC.

This clone was observed a handful of times. The chain recombines TRBV4-1 with TRBJ2-1; D is uncertain. The V end was cut by 1 base, the J end by 0 bases, with 13 bases between. The CDR3 loop spans 17 amino acids. Germline assignment: CDR1 MGHRA and CDR2 YSYEKL. DNA of the CDR3: TGCGCCAGCAGCCAAGCCTTTAATACTGGCTCCTACAATGAGCAGTTCTTC. Its protein product is CASSQAFNTGSYNEQFF.

The chain employs TRBV10-3 and TRBJ2-3; D is possibly TRBD2 (6 bases). CDR1 and CDR2 from the germline V gene are ENHRY and SYGVKD. V lost 6 bases and J lost 6, with 13 bases in between. The CDR3 is 13 residues long. The CDR3 spells CAISWREEDTQYF. Here the CDR3 DNA reads TGTGCCATCAGCTGGCGGGAAGAGGATACGCAGTATTTT.

This chain joins TRBV7-8 and TRBJ2-1, with 8 nucleotides matching TRBD2. Germline V gene data show CDR1 as SGHVS and CDR2 as FQNEAQ. V lost 0 bases and J lost 2; bases outside the gene matches: 3. The CDR3 sequence is 16 residues long. The CDR3 nucleotides are TGTGCCAGCAGCTTAGCTAGCGGGACGGCCTACAATGAGCAGTTCTTC. Translation: CASSLASGTAYNEQFF.

The rearrangement joins TRBV6-5 to TRBJ1-1, with 9 positions matching TRBD1. Trimming cost V 7 bases and J 7 bases; bases outside gene matches: 10. CDR3 length: 14 residues. Germline V gene lookup returns CDR1 MNHEY and CDR2 SVGAGI. DNA for the CDR3: TGTGCCAGCACTCAGGGACAGGGCCGAGATGAAGCTTTCTTT. Its protein is CASTQGQGRDEAFF.